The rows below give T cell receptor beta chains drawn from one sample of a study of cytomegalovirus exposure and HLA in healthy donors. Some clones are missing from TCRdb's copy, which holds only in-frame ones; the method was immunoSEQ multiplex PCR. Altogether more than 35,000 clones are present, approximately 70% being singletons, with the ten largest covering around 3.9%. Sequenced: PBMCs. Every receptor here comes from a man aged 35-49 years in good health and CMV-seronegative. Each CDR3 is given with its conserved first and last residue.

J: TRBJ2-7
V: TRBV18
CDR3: CASTRDRSYEQYF

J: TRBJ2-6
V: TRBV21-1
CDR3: CASSKARDRGQRGANVLTF

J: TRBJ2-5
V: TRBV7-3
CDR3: CASSLKGTGETQYF

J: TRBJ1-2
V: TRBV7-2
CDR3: CASSLDASGGNGYTF

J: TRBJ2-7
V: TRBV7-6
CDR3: CASSQGQGGHEQYF

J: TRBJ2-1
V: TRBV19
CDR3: CASMLGTHNNEQFF

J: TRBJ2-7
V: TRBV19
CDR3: CASSPGTKNYEQYF

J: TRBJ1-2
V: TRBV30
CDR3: CAWSAWAGGGGYTF

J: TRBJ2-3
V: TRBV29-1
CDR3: CSARGGAPASGDTQYF

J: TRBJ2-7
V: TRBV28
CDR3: CASTPTGDRVSYEQYF

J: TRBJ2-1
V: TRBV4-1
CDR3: CASSPRSSRNEQFF

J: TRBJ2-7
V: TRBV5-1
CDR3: CASSSEDRVSEEQYF